This entry describes one TCR beta chain. Antigen specificity is unknown. The source of the sample is a study of blood T cells in healthy people across ages. Points from the study as a whole: It was held that the diversity estimates obtained from one million T cells were underestimates. Roughly linear declines in TCR beta diversity per million T cells occurred with age.

Trimming cost V 6 bases and J 7 bases; bases outside gene matches: 7. The germline V gene encodes CDR1 SEHNR and CDR2 FQNEAQ (reference sequence). The CDR3 totals 15 residues. The second PCR ran about 6 to 12 cycles with a sample-barcoded 5' primer and J-beta primers. TCRdb reanalysed the 5' RACE reads using MiXCR and keeps one entry per CDR3 protein. The sample lists about 1.5 million distinct CDR3 sequences; roughly 43% were seen once. V and J are TRBV7-9 and TRBJ2-2, with 11 bases matching TRBD2. The sequenced material came from blood. The source of this sequence is a woman between 18 and 30 years old in good health. Here the CDR3 DNA reads TGTGCCAGCAGTGGGACTAGCGGAATTATCGGGGAGCTGTTTTTT. Translation: CASSGTSGIIGELFF.